This paragraph covers one TCR beta chain sequence. The antigen is not known. These data originate in a study of T cell repertoires in cytomegalovirus infection. TCRdb called the reads again in MiXCR, with one record for every CDR3 protein. The repertoire consists of 300,000 to 400,000 distinct CDR3 sequences, with 25% to 35% occurring once and the leading ten covering around 18%. This clonotype originated in a human donor in good health (CMV status not recorded). Some clones in this sample may be carry-over from other donors' samples. The specimen comprised cultured PBMCs, sampled from culture after CMV antigen stimulation.

The CDR3 loop is CASSEAWTGRSSYNSPLHF. The CDR3 DNA reads as TGTGCCAGCAGTGAAGCCTGGACGGGGAGAAGCTCCTATAATTCACCCCTCCACTTT. The V gene is TRBV6-1, the J gene TRBJ1-6; D not certain. From germline, CDR1 is MNHNS and CDR2 SASEGT. The CDR3 loop spans 19 amino acids. The V end was cut by 0 bases, the J end by 0 bases, with 15 bases between.